The source of this T cell receptor beta chain is a study of T-cell memory formation after mild COVID-19. Study overall: In these data, TCR clusters were largely donor specific.

TCR alpha and TCR beta cDNA libraries carrying sample barcodes and UMIs came from 5'RACE with constant-segment primers. In TCRdb, the 5' RACE reads were re-called with MiXCR into one record per CDR3 protein. The sample lists just under 150,000 distinct CDR3 sequences, 6% to 7% occurring once. This clonotype has a count of ten or more. Germline V gives CDR1 SNHLY, CDR2 FYNNEI. The CDR3 covers 15 residues. The V gene lost 5 bases and the J gene lost 5 bases, with 18 bases spanning the gap. Material for sequencing was PBMCs or a T cell subset sorted from them (not recorded which). This TCR was sampled from an adult woman who had mild COVID-19 (a few samples of this study predate the infection). Cell type and time point are not known. The chain carries TRBV2 and TRBJ1-1, with a tentative D call TRBD1 (5 bases). This CDR3 is CASSYLGQGGTEAFF. The CDR3 region has the DNA TGTGCCAGCAGTTACCTCGGGCAGGGAGGGACTGAAGCTTTCTTT.